This TCR beta chain was identified in a study of blood T cell repertoires in COVID-19. Study as a whole: Acute and convalescent COVID-19 specimens originated in the United States, Italy and Spain. PBMCs, B-cell-depleted T cells, or T cells were the source of the cDNA or gDNA that made up the material.

The assay was immunoSEQ multiplex PCR, and TCRdb's table has in-frame clones only and misses some. Of tens of thousands of clones in the sample, 90% were seen once. This CDR3 has 17 amino acids. This rearrangement joins TRBV21-1 to TRBJ1-5; TRBD1 is taken as the D call from the table, unchecked against the DNA. TRBV21-1 represents a pseudogene. The sequencing input was peripheral blood. The clonotype comes from a human donor with active COVID-19. The donor label of this sample is uncertain. DNA for the CDR3: TGTGCCAGCAGCAAAGGGACAGGGGAGTTTACCAATCAGCCCCAGCATTTT. It yields the protein CASSKGTGEFTNQPQHF.